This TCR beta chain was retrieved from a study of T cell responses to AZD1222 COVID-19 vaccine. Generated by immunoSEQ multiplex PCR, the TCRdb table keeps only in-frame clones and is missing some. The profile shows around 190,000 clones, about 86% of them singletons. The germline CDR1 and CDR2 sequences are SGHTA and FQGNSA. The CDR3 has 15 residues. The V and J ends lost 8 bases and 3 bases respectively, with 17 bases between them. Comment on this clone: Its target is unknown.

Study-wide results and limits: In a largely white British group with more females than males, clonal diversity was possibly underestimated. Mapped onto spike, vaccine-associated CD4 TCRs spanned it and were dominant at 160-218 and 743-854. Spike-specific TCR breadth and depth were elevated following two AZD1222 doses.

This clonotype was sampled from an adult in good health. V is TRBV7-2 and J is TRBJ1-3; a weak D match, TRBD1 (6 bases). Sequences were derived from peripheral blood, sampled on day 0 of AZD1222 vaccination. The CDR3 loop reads CASHDRLRYGNTIYF. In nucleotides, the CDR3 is TGTGCCAGCCATGACAGGCTCCGGTATGGAAACACCATATATTTT.